This T cell receptor (beta chain) comes out of a study of T cell responses to AZD1222 COVID-19 vaccine. Whole-study findings and limits: Most donors were white British and more were female, and clonal diversity was possibly underestimated.

The assay was immunoSEQ multiplex PCR, and TCRdb's table has in-frame clones only and misses some. The profile shows some 150,000 clones, 85% to 95% of them singletons. Germline V gene data show CDR1 as LNHDA and CDR2 as SQIVND (reference sequence). V lost 5 bases, J lost 0 bases, and 16 bases lay in between. The CDR3 extends over 17 amino acids. This clone was observed once. Its antigen is undetermined. The material was peripheral blood, obtained on day 0 of AZD1222 vaccination. This TCR came from an adult in good health. The genes are TRBV19 and TRBJ2-2; D gene uncertain. The CDR3 coding sequence is TGTGCCAGTAGTCGTCCCTTAGGGCATACGAACACCGGGGAGCTGTTTTTT. This encodes CASSRPLGHTNTGELFF. The entire variable domain, with the rest obtained from reference TRBV19 and TRBJ2-2, is as follows: DGGITQSPKYLFRKEGQNVTLSCEQNLNHDAMYWYRQDPGQGLRLIYYSQIVNDFQKGDIAEGYSVSREKKESFPLTVTSAQKNPTAFYLCASSRPLGHTNTGELFFGEGSRLTVL.